This section outlines one T cell receptor beta chain sequence together with its context. Study processing details: Estimation of nucleated cell counts relied on the amplification of reference gene primers. Assay used: immunoSEQ multiplex PCR; TCRdb lists only in-frame clones, some missing. V, J and clone size derive from that table, while D and trimming were established from the DNA sequence. The table includes about 250,000 clones, approximately 83% detected once. The data are from a study of blood T cell repertoires in COVID-19. There are 17 residues in the CDR3. Per germline, CDR1 SGHRS and CDR2 YFSETQ. V trimming: 1 base; J trimming: 2 bases; junction bases outside the gene matches: 9.

The chain carries TRBV5-1 and TRBJ2-3, with TRBD1 matching 8 bases. The source of this sequence is an older man with acute or convalescent COVID-19. Sequences were obtained from peripheral blood. The CDR3 sequence: CASSLFGQGRDTDTQYF. CDR3 coding DNA: TGCGCCAGCAGCTTGTTCGGACAGGGAAGGGACACAGATACGCAGTATTTT.